The clone carrying this TCR beta chain was found once. The record originates from a study of control samples from healthy donors and cancer patients. Data came from immunoSEQ multiplex PCR; TCRdb stores just in-frame clones and leaves some out. The sample yields some 70,000 clones, 83% seen once. The CDR3 sequence is 13 residues long. V was cut by 3 bases and J by 5 bases, with 10 bases left in between. Germline V gene lookup returns CDR1 LNHNV and CDR2 YYDKDF (reference sequence). The genes are TRBV15 and TRBJ1-1; D may be TRBD1 (5 bases). The TCR comes from a man between 60 and 75 years old in good health. Sequenced: blood. The chain's CDR3 is CATSRWDVTEAFF. In DNA form, the CDR3 reads TGTGCCACCAGCAGGTGGGACGTAACTGAAGCTTTCTTT.